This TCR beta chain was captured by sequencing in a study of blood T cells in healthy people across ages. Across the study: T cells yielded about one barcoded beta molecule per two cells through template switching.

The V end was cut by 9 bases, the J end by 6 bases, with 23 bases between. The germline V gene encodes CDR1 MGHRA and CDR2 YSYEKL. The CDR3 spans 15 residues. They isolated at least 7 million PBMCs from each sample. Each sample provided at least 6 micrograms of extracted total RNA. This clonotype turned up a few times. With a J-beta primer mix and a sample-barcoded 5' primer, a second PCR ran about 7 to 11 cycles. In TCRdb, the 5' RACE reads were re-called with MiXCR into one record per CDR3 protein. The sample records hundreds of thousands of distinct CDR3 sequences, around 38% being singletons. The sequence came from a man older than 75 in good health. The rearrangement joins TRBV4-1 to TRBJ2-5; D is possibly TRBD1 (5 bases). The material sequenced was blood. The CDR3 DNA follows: TGCGCCAGATACTTTATCTCCTGCATGGACAAGACCCAGTACTTC. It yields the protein CARYFISCMDKTQYF.